A single sample is the source of the 28 T cell receptor beta chains below, sequenced in a study of CD8 T cells in ankylosing spondylitis listed by TCRdb under 2017. The receptor library was made with 5' RACE. Sequencing took place on an Illumina HiSeq 2500. TCRdb reworked the public reads: Q25 trimming with fastp, MiXCR clone assembly, productive beta chains retained. Rows with one shared CDR3 protein collapse into an entry with the most common genes and DNA. The table for this sample lists a few hundred thousand distinct CDR3 sequences; less than 25% of them were counted only once. The leading ten clones occupy roughly 3.6% of the sample. Sequenced: blood, either unsorted or a sorted T cell fraction (not recorded which). The receptors originated from a female donor with ankylosing spondylitis or in good health (not recorded which).

In its sample, this clonotype was seen many times. The gene calls are TRBV4-3 and TRBJ2-3; no firm D call. The length of the CDR3 is 13 residues. Trimming pared 0 bases from V and 3 bases from J, leaving 4 bases between. Germline V gives CDR1 LGHNA, CDR2 YSLEER. In DNA, the CDR3 is TGCGCCAGCAGCCAAGAGCGGACAGATACGCAGTATTTT. This codes for CASSQERTDTQYF.

This clonotype was counted only a few times. The chain joins TRBV7-2 to TRBJ2-1; D is undetermined. Germline CDR1 reads SGHTA; CDR2 reads FQGNSA. The CDR3 length is 12 residues. V was cut by 3 bases and J by 7 bases, with 7 bases left in between. CDR3 DNA: TGTGCCAGCAGCTTGCAGTGGAATGAGCAGTTCTTC. It is translated as CASSLQWNEQFF.

This rearrangement joins TRBV29-1 to TRBJ2-3; possible D gene TRBD2, 6 bases. The CDR3 loop spans 14 amino acids. V lost 3 bases and J lost 1, with 11 bases in between. Germline CDR1 is SQVTM and CDR2 is ANQGSEA. CDR3 residues: CSVDGSTGTDTQYF. DNA for the CDR3: TGCAGCGTTGACGGGAGTACGGGCACAGATACGCAGTATTTT.

This clonotype has more than one count but fewer than ten. This sequence joins TRBV28 and TRBJ2-3; D remains unclear. Germline V CDR1 and CDR2: MDHEN, SYDVKM. V lost 6 bases and J 3 bases, leaving 7 bases between the germline ends. The CDR3 length is 12 residues. The CDR3 DNA is TGTGCCAGCAGGGGATTTACAGATACGCAGTATTTT. Protein: CASRGFTDTQYF.

This rearrangement joins TRBV6-1 to TRBJ2-5; TRBD2 is a possible D gene (6 bases). The CDR3 is 13 residues long. Germline-derived CDR1 and CDR2 are MNHNS and SASEGT. The V end was cut by 7 bases, the J end by 5 bases, with 14 bases between. The chain's CDR3 is CASKNAGRETQYF. The DNA for the CDR3 is TGTGCCAGCAAAAACGCGGGGAGGGAGACCCAGTACTTC.

The CDR3 spells CATSREGLAGGTDTQYF. The CDR3 DNA follows: TGTGCCACCAGCAGAGAGGGACTAGCGGGAGGGACAGATACGCAGTATTTT. The V gene is TRBV15, the J gene TRBJ2-3; TRBD2 matches at 16 bases. The CDR3 consists of 17 residues. Unmatched junction bases numbered 0, after V lost 0 bases and J lost 3 bases. CDR1 is LNHNV and CDR2 is YYDKDF in the germline V gene (reference sequence).

Turning to this clonotype: With a much larger clone just one base away, this may be a read error. J is TRBJ2-1 and V is TRBV7-2, with TRBD2 matching over 10 bases. Trimming took 2 bases from V and 10 from J; bases not matched to a gene: 11. Germline assignment: CDR1 SGHTA and CDR2 FQGNSA. This CDR3 contains 16 residues. The CDR3 DNA is TGTGCCAGCAGCTTAATGCTAGCGGGGGCCCCATCGGAGCAGTTCTTC. Translation gives CASSLMLAGAPSEQFF.

The genes are TRBV12-3 or TRBV12-4 and TRBJ1-4, with D hard to call. V was pared by 5 bases and J by 11 bases, with 9 bases between. The CDR3 spans 11 residues. The CDR3 region has the DNA TGTGCCAGCAGTACCATAGAGAAACTGTTTTTT. Translating gives CASSTIEKLFF.

The sample holds many counts of this clonotype. The gene calls are TRBV10-3 and TRBJ2-7; unclear D gene. Trimming removed 2 bases at V and 6 bases at J, with 14 bases between. The CDR3 totals 14 residues. CDR1 is ENHRY, CDR2 SYGVKD, per germline. CDR3 bases: TGTGCCATCAGTGAGATGCAGGTGTTCGTCGAGCAGTACTTC. Its protein is CAISEMQVFVEQYF.

The chain has TRBV20-1 and TRBJ1-1; D might be TRBD1 (6 bases). Germline CDR1 reads DFQATT; CDR2 reads SNEGSKA (reference sequence). Trimming took 6 bases from V and 7 from J, leaving 18 bases between them. This CDR3 contains 13 residues. The CDR3 is CSAYHPTGYEAFF. CDR3 nucleotides: TGCAGTGCCTACCACCCTACAGGGTATGAAGCTTTCTTT.

This clonotype has ten or more counts. V gene TRBV20-1 combines with J gene TRBJ1-5; 8 bases are shared with TRBD1. In germline, CDR1 is DFQATT, CDR2 SNEGSKA (reference sequence). The CDR3 is 14 residues long. Trimming at V came to 6 bases and at J to 6 bases, leaving 10 bases not matched to a gene. The CDR3 DNA is TGCAGTGCCTCACCCGGGACAGGATTTCAGCCCCAGCATTTT. Residues: CSASPGTGFQPQHF.

This clonotype was detected only a few times. The rearrangement joins TRBV20-1 to TRBJ1-6; tentatively, D is TRBD1 (5 bases). V dropped 5 bases and J dropped 7 bases, with 12 bases sitting between them. CDR3 size: 13 residues. Germline values: CDR1 DFQATT, CDR2 SNEGSKA (reference sequence). The DNA of the CDR3 is TGCAGTGCTCCAGACAGAGTCAATTCACCCCTCCACTTT. It encodes CSAPDRVNSPLHF.

The rearrangement uses TRBV18 and TRBJ2-1, with 7 bases fitting TRBD1. This CDR3 is built from 16 residues. Per the germline V gene, CDR1 is KGHSH and CDR2 is LQKENI. V lost 0 bases to trimming and J lost 2 bases; unmatched junction nucleotides: 4. This CDR3 is CASSPPRQGTYNEQFF. In DNA form, the CDR3 reads TGTGCCAGCTCACCACCCAGACAGGGAACCTACAATGAGCAGTTCTTC.

This chain uses TRBV5-4 with TRBJ2-2; TRBD1 is a possible D gene (5 bases). V was pared by 0 bases and J by 10 bases, with 10 bases between. The CDR3 spans 13 residues. The V gene's germline CDR1 is SGHNT and CDR2 YYREEE (reference sequence). This CDR3 reads CASSLDWGAELFF. As DNA, the CDR3 is TGTGCCAGCAGCTTGGACTGGGGCGCGGAGCTGTTTTTT.

This clonotype showed up just a few times. This chain joins TRBV12-3 or TRBV12-4 and TRBJ2-1; TRBD2 matches 11 bases. The CDR3 loop spans 13 amino acids. Germline trimming cut 10 bases from V and 7 bases from J; bases unmatched to any gene: 6. The DNA for the CDR3 is TGTGCCACGAGACTAGCGGGGACTAATGAGCAGTTCTTC. Its protein is CATRLAGTNEQFF.

This clonotype was observed a handful of times. The chain uses TRBV27 and TRBJ2-4; 10 bases line up with TRBD2. CDR3 length: 15 residues. V shed 6 bases, J shed 0 bases, and the junction held 2 bases outside the gene matches. In germline, CDR1 is MNHEY, CDR2 SMNVEV (reference sequence). The CDR3 bases are TGTGCCAGCAGCACTAGCGGGATAGCCAAAAACATTCAGTACTTC. Its translation: CASSTSGIAKNIQYF.

The sample holds a few counts of this clonotype. This chain links TRBV7-9 with TRBJ2-5, with TRBD2 identical over 7 bases. V lost 0 bases and J lost 4; bases outside the gene matches: 8. Germline CDR1 and CDR2: SEHNR and FQNEAQ (reference sequence). The CDR3 runs 16 residues. CDR3 DNA sequence: TGTGCCAGCAGCTTAGCGCTTTCTAGCGGCGGAGAGACCCAGTACTTC. It specifies CASSLALSSGGETQYF.

The CDR3 spells CASSFGGGQTYEQYF. The CDR3 DNA reads TGCGCCAGCAGCTTCGGGGGTGGGCAGACCTACGAGCAGTACTTC. The V gene is TRBV5-1, the J gene TRBJ2-7, with a possible D match to TRBD2 (6 bases). The length of the CDR3 is 15 residues. V was trimmed by 2 bases and J by 2 bases, leaving 14 bases between them. CDR1 is SGHRS, CDR2 YFSETQ, per germline. Based on the CDR3 plus reference TRBV5-1 and TRBJ2-7, the full variable domain is KAGVTQTPRYLIKTRGQQVTLSCSPISGHRSVSWYQQTPGQGLQFLFEYFSETQRNKGNFPGRFSGRQFSNSRSEMNVSTLELGDSALYLCASSFGGGQTYEQYFGPGTRLTVT.

The V gene is TRBV5-1, the J gene TRBJ1-1; D gene uncertain. V gave up 2 bases and J gave up 0 bases, with 14 bases separating them. Germline values: CDR1 SGHRS, CDR2 YFSETQ. The CDR3 contains 16 residues. The CDR3 loop is CASSLESGRMNTEAFF. The CDR3 coding sequence is TGCGCCAGCAGCTTAGAAAGTGGGAGGATGAACACTGAAGCTTTCTTT.

This clonotype was counted between two and nine times. The chain has TRBV14 and TRBJ1-2; D is unresolved. V gave up 0 bases and J gave up 4 bases, with 6 bases separating them. The CDR3 totals 13 residues. Germline lookup yields CDR1 SGHDN and CDR2 FVKESK. CDR3 nucleotides: TGTGCCAGCAGCCAAGATTGGAGCTATGGCTACACCTTC. Its translation is CASSQDWSYGYTF.

For the CDR3, the DNA is TGTGCCAGCAGTTTCTCCAACTGGGATGAGCAGTTCTTC. This encodes CASSFSNWDEQFF. The rearrangement links TRBV7-9 to TRBJ2-1; no reliable D call. The CDR3 has 13 residues. Germline CDR1 SEHNR, CDR2 FQNEAQ (reference sequence). V shed 6 bases and J shed 8 bases, with 14 bases lying between them.

Only a few counts were recorded for this clonotype. The rearrangement links TRBV12-3 or TRBV12-4 to TRBJ2-2; no reliable D call. The V end was cut by 6 bases, the J end by 6 bases, with 11 bases between. The CDR3 sequence is 13 residues long. The CDR3 protein is CASSYSPPGELFF. The CDR3 coding sequence is TGTGCCAGCAGCTATAGTCCGCCCGGGGAGCTGTTTTTT.

V and J are TRBV5-6 and TRBJ1-2; no clear D. There are 16 residues in the CDR3. Deletions cut 4 bases from V and 3 bases from J, with 19 bases between. Germline V gives CDR1 SGHDT, CDR2 YYEEEE. The CDR3 sequence is CASSPRKLPAHYGYTF. The CDR3 nucleotides read TGTGCCAGCAGCCCTCGTAAGCTTCCGGCGCACTATGGCTACACCTTC. Based on the CDR3 plus reference TRBV5-6 and TRBJ1-2, the full variable domain is DAGVTQSPTHLIKTRGQQVTLRCSPKSGHDTVSWYQQALGQGPQFIFQYYEEEERQRGNFPDRFSGHQFPNYSSELNVNALLLGDSALYLCASSPRKLPAHYGYTFGSGTRLTVV.

In its sample, this clonotype was seen many times. The V and J genes are TRBV27 and TRBJ2-1; no reliable D call. CDR3 length: 12 residues. Germline V lookup: CDR1 MNHEY, CDR2 SMNVEV (reference sequence). The V gene lost 4 bases and the J gene lost 13 bases, with 14 bases spanning the gap. CDR3 protein: CASSSRASPQFF. CDR3 sequence (DNA): TGTGCCAGCAGTTCCCGGGCTAGTCCCCAGTTCTTC.

The rearrangement links TRBV7-2 to TRBJ2-1, with 11 positions matching TRBD2. With V trimmed by 1 base and J by 8 bases, 7 bases remained unmatched. CDR3 size: 16 residues. Germline CDR1 and CDR2: SGHTA and FQGNSA. This CDR3 is CASSLVETSGVHEQFF. The CDR3, as DNA: TGTGCCAGCAGCTTAGTTGAGACTAGCGGGGTTCATGAGCAGTTCTTC.

CDR3 in amino acids: CASSQDTGTGEVNEQFF. The CDR3 nucleotides read TGTGCCAGCAGCCAAGATACAGGGACAGGGGAGGTGAATGAGCAGTTCTTC. V is TRBV4-2 and J is TRBJ2-1, with 10 bases matching TRBD1. After removal of 0 bases from V and 7 bases from J, the junction contained 9 bases not matched to a gene. Germline CDR1 LGHNA, CDR2 YNFKEQ. The CDR3 is 17 amino acids.

The genes are TRBV5-1 and TRBJ2-2; D may match TRBD1 or TRBD2 (6 bases each). From germline, CDR1 is SGHRS and CDR2 YFSETQ. V lost 4 bases to trimming and J lost 1 base, with 14 bases between them. This CDR3 region has 16 residues. DNA of the CDR3: TGCGCCAGCAGCCCAAACGCGGGACAGAACACCGGGGAGCTGTTTTTT. As protein: CASSPNAGQNTGELFF.

This CDR3 is CASRRDQNTGELFF. In DNA form, the CDR3 reads TGTGCCAGCAGACGGGACCAGAACACCGGGGAGCTGTTTTTT. The chain is built from TRBV2 and TRBJ2-2; D could derive from TRBD1 or TRBD2 (5 bases each). CDR3 length: 14 residues. Per germline, CDR1 SNHLY and CDR2 FYNNEI. Trimming left V 6 bases short and J 1 base short, with 9 bases between.